This T cell receptor beta chain was identified during a study of T cells in localized non-small cell lung cancer. Study findings and constraints: Uninvolved adjacent lung showed the highest T cell clonality, exceeding tumor. There were a median around 60 of the top 100 tumor clones appearing in adjacent lung.

The method was immunoSEQ multiplex PCR; TCRdb's version includes in-frame clones alone and lacks a portion of them. The sample records about 54,000 clones, over 75% being singletons. V was shortened by 8 bases and J by 1 base, with 11 bases between the two germline ends. The CDR3 length is 13 residues. CDR1 is MNHEY and CDR2 is SVGAGI in the germline V gene. Details on this clone: The antigen remains undetermined.

The chain has TRBV6-5 and TRBJ1-2; weak D call: TRBD1 (5 bases). The sequencing used peripheral blood, collected before any cancer treatment. This receptor was identified in a female donor of 60 years or more with stage II squamous cell lung carcinoma. The CDR3 is CASRRGVNYGYTF. The CDR3 region has the DNA TGTGCCAGCCGGCGGGGGGTTAACTATGGCTACACCTTC.